This T cell receptor (beta chain) was captured by sequencing in a study of response to subunit inactivated influenza vaccine. Findings of the study overall: With each seasonal influenza vaccination, the authors suggested, few new T cells are recruited.

About this clonotype: What it binds is unknown.

TCRdb reprocessed the RT-PCR reads via MiXCR and lists one record per CDR3 protein. The sample lists a few hundred thousand distinct CDR3 sequences, under 8.5% occurring once. Trimming removed 2 bases from V and 8 bases from J, with 6 bases in between. The CDR3 runs 11 residues. Germline CDR1 and CDR2: MDHEN and SYDVKM. The sample here was PBMCs from blood, taken around 25 months after vaccination. V gene TRBV28 combines with J gene TRBJ1-2, with D uncertain. The sequence came from a man in his fifties or sixties who received an inactivated influenza vaccine. CDR3 sequence (DNA): TGTGCCAGCAGTTTACCGGGCGGCTACACCTTC. Translating gives CASSLPGGYTF.